The 26 T cell receptor beta chains listed next were all sequenced from one sample in a study of blood T cell repertoires in COVID-19. TCRdb's table, derived via immunoSEQ multiplex PCR, lists solely in-frame clones and lacks some. Of some 240,000 clones listed, 80% to 85% were seen once; the top ten hold roughly 3.2%. The sequencing sample was made of PBMCs or T cells enriched from blood (not recorded which). The receptors shown here come from a man aged 50-59 years who had recovered from COVID-19.

This sequence joins TRBV15 and TRBJ2-5, with 7 bases aligning to TRBD1. Germline lookup yields CDR1 LNHNV and CDR2 YYDKDF (reference sequence). Trimming cost V 3 bases and J 2 bases; bases outside gene matches: 6. This CDR3 is 15 amino acids long. DNA for the CDR3: TGTGCCACCAGCAGGGGACAGTGGGGACAAGAGACCCAGTACTTC. Protein product: CATSRGQWGQETQYF. Drawing the rest from reference TRBV15 and TRBJ2-5, the complete variable domain is DAMVIQNPRYQVTQFGKPVTLSCSQTLNHNVMYWYQQKSSQAPKLLFHYYDKDFNNEADTPDNFQSRRPNTSFCFLDIRSPGLGDTAMYLCATSRGQWGQETQYFGPGTRLLVL.

The rearrangement links TRBV18 to TRBJ1-5; D gene uncertain. Germline V gene sequence: CDR1 KGHSH, CDR2 LQKENI. The CDR3 covers 13 residues. Deletions cut 2 bases from V and 7 bases from J, with 9 bases between. The CDR3 spells CASSPGLGQPQHF. The DNA of the CDR3 is TGTGCCAGCTCACCAGGACTAGGCCAGCCCCAGCATTTT.

The chain employs TRBV5-1 and TRBJ2-2; TRBD1 matches at 12 bases. V shed 3 bases and J 4 bases; nucleotides not matched to a gene: 7. The germline CDR1 and CDR2 sequences are SGHRS and YFSETQ. The CDR3 length is 17 residues. Here the CDR3 reads CASSSTGTGGLTGELFF. The CDR3 DNA follows: TGCGCCAGCAGCTCCACCGGGACAGGGGGCCTCACCGGGGAGCTGTTTTTT.

CDR3 sequence (DNA): TGCGCCAGCAGCCGAGACAGGGGGAATGAAGCTTTCTTT. It codes for CASSRDRGNEAFF. This chain links TRBV5-1 with TRBJ1-1, with 9 bases aligning to TRBD1. The J segment lost 7 bases and the V segment lost 4 bases, leaving 5 bases of the junction unmatched. The CDR3 contains 13 residues. In germline, CDR1 is SGHRS, CDR2 YFSETQ.

In its sample, this clone was seen once. J is TRBJ1-2 and V is TRBV15; possible D gene TRBD1, 6 bases. The V end lost 0 bases, the J end lost 8 bases, and 16 bases lay between the germline ends. CDR3 size: 15 residues. In germline, CDR1 is LNHNV, CDR2 YYDKDF (reference sequence). This CDR3 is CATSRERGKGFGYTF. In DNA, the CDR3 is TGTGCCACCAGCAGAGAGAGGGGGAAGGGTTTCGGCTACACCTTC.

V usage is TRBV9 and J usage is TRBJ2-3; no clear D. V was clipped by 0 bases and J by 1 base, with 15 bases between them. CDR1 SGDLS and CDR2 YYNGEE come from the germline V gene. There are 17 residues in the CDR3. CDR3 coding DNA: TGTGCCAGCAGCGTAGCTTTTCAGGTTTCGGGCACAGATACGCAGTATTTT. Its translation: CASSVAFQVSGTDTQYF.

The chain employs TRBV5-4 and TRBJ1-2; 7 positions match TRBD1. CDR1 SGHNT and CDR2 YYREEE come from the germline V gene (reference sequence). Losses at the gene ends were 6 bases for V and 2 bases for J; bases not matched to a gene: 7. The CDR3 is 14 amino acids. DNA of the CDR3: TGTGCCAGCACCTCCGGGACAGAGAACTATGGCTACACCTTC. It specifies CASTSGTENYGYTF.

This rearrangement joins TRBV4-1 to TRBJ2-5; TRBD2 agrees at 12 bases. The germline CDR1 and CDR2 sequences are MGHRA and YSYEKL. The CDR3 loop spans 18 amino acids. The V gene end was trimmed by 2 bases and the J gene end by 5 bases; junction bases not matched to a gene: 12. In DNA form, the CDR3 reads TGCGCCAGCAGCCAAAATGCGCCGACTAGCGGGGGCGGGGAGACCCAGTACTTC. Protein sequence: CASSQNAPTSGGGETQYF.

The rearrangement links TRBV14 to TRBJ1-1; D unresolved. This CDR3 is built from 14 residues. V was clipped by 0 bases and J by 5 bases, with 10 bases between them. Looked up from germline, CDR1 is SGHDN and CDR2 is FVKESK. DNA of the CDR3: TGTGCCAGCAGCCAAGATAGAGTGTGGACTGAAGCTTTCTTT. Protein sequence: CASSQDRVWTEAFF.

The chain is built from TRBV5-6 and TRBJ1-4, with a weak D call TRBD1 (5 bases). The germline CDR1 and CDR2 sequences are SGHDT and YYEEEE. V lost 0 bases to trimming and J lost 7 bases, with 10 bases between them. The CDR3 has 14 amino acids. The CDR3 reads CASSLGQRTEKLFF. DNA for the CDR3: TGTGCCAGCAGCTTGGGACAGAGGACTGAAAAACTGTTTTTT.

This clone was counted a single time. The rearrangement joins TRBV18 to TRBJ1-1; no firm D call. V was shortened by 1 base and J by 0 bases, with 9 bases between the two germline ends. Germline assignment: CDR1 KGHSH and CDR2 LQKENI. The CDR3 extends over 15 amino acids. CDR3 coding DNA: TGTGCCAGCTCACCACGGGCGCGTATGAACACTGAAGCTTTCTTT. Its translation: CASSPRARMNTEAFF.

In this sample, this clone turned up a few times. The gene calls are TRBV7-3 and TRBJ2-2; the match to TRBD1 covers 10 bases. The V and J ends lost 5 bases and 1 base, in that order; junction bases with no gene match: 7. This CDR3 is built from 17 residues. Germline CDR1 and CDR2: SGHTA and FQGTGA. CDR3 bases: TGTGCCAGCAGCCCCTGGGGACAGGGGTGGAACACCGGGGAGCTGTTTTTT. Its protein product is CASSPWGQGWNTGELFF.

The V and J genes are TRBV11-3 and TRBJ2-3, with 8 bases lining up with TRBD2. V was pared by 1 base and J by 0 bases, with 9 bases of the junction left unmatched. This CDR3 has 18 amino acids. CDR1 and CDR2 from the germline V gene are SGHNT and YENEEA. DNA of the CDR3: TGTGCCAGCAGCTTAGTTGCTAGCGGGTTGGGTAGCACAGATACGCAGTATTTT. This encodes CASSLVASGLGSTDTQYF. The full variable domain, rest sourced from reference TRBV11-3 and TRBJ2-3, is EAGVVQSPRYKIIEKKQPVAFWCNPISGHNTLYWYLQNLGQGPELLIRYENEEAVDDSQLPKDRFSAERLKGVDSTLKIQPAELGDSAVYLCASSLVASGLGSTDTQYFGPGTRLTVL.

The chain combines TRBV19 with TRBJ2-7; weak D call: TRBD2 (6 bases). V was shortened by 5 bases and J by 2 bases, with 10 bases between the two germline ends. CDR3 length equals 13 residues. Germline loops: CDR1 LNHDA, CDR2 SQIVND (reference sequence). CDR3 nucleotides: TGTGCCAGTAGTTGGCGACTAGCCTACGAGCAGTACTTC. Amino acids: CASSWRLAYEQYF.

The count of this clone is one. The V call is TRBV18, the J call TRBJ1-2; 8 bases are shared with TRBD1. Trimming removed 3 bases from V and 12 bases from J; junction bases left unmatched: 12. The CDR3 loop spans 14 amino acids. Germline V CDR1 and CDR2: KGHSH, LQKENI. The CDR3 DNA reads as TGTGCCAGCTCACCTACACGGACAGGGTCCGTCCACACCTTC. The encoded protein is CASSPTRTGSVHTF.

The chain combines TRBV5-1 with TRBJ1-2, with D tentatively TRBD1 (5 bases). In germline, CDR1 is SGHRS, CDR2 YFSETQ. Trimming cost V 1 base and J 8 bases, with 9 bases left between them. The CDR3 is 12 amino acids. This CDR3 is CASSLNGGGYTF. In nucleotides, the CDR3 is TGCGCCAGCAGCTTGAACGGGGGAGGCTACACCTTC.

The V call is TRBV1, the J call TRBJ2-3; the D segment call TRBD2 is taken from the table without a DNA check. TRBV1 is an annotated pseudogene. This CDR3 contains 18 residues. CDR3 sequence: CTSSLPQRLAHSTDTQYF. DNA for the CDR3: TGCACCAGCAGCCTACCCCAACGACTAGCGCATAGCACAGATACGCAGTATTTT.

This chain uses TRBV11-3 with TRBJ1-1; D remains ambiguous. V gave up 4 bases and J gave up 4 bases, with 13 bases separating them. Germline CDR1 SGHNT, CDR2 YENEEA. The CDR3 covers 14 residues. Here the CDR3 DNA reads TGTGCCAGCAGCTCGCGGGTGGGCCGCACTGAAGCTTTCTTT. Amino acids: CASSSRVGRTEAFF.

The V and J genes are TRBV29-1 and TRBJ1-1; 8 bases map to TRBD1. CDR1 and CDR2 (germline): SQVTM, ANQGSEA. The CDR3 runs to 13 residues. Trimming cost V 7 bases and J 1 base; bases outside gene matches: 5. CDR3 residues: CSANRGRNTEAFF. The CDR3 coding sequence is TGCAGCGCTAACAGGGGGAGGAACACTGAAGCTTTCTTT.

The chain is built from TRBV5-1 and TRBJ1-1; possible D gene TRBD1, 5 bases. Germline V gene lookup returns CDR1 SGHRS and CDR2 YFSETQ. CDR3 length: 15 residues. Trimming removed 5 bases from V and 0 bases from J, with 14 bases in between. The CDR3 spells CASRGREGMNTEAFF. In DNA, the CDR3 is TGCGCCAGCAGGGGGCGGGAGGGAATGAACACTGAAGCTTTCTTT.

The V and J genes are TRBV9 and TRBJ2-2, with TRBD2 matching 7 bases. There are 17 residues in the CDR3. The trim removed 1 base at V and 5 bases at J, leaving 11 bases unmatched. Looked up from germline, CDR1 is SGDLS and CDR2 is YYNGEE. The CDR3 DNA reads as TGTGCCAGCAGCGTACTCCAGGCGGGAGCAAGGACCGGGGAGCTGTTTTTT. This encodes CASSVLQAGARTGELFF.

A note on this clone: The sample carries other DNA sequences with the same CDR3. The rearrangement links TRBV9 to TRBJ2-5; D is possibly TRBD2 (6 bases). Germline CDR1 SGDLS, CDR2 YYNGEE. The CDR3 covers 14 residues. The V end was cut by 0 bases, the J end by 5 bases, with 11 bases between. The CDR3 nucleotides are TGTGCCAGCAGCGTAGGTTTAGCGGAGGAGACCCAGTACTTC. The encoded protein is CASSVGLAEETQYF. The full variable domain, its missing parts supplied by reference TRBV9 and TRBJ2-5, is DSGVTQTPKHLITATGQRVTLRCSPRSGDLSVYWYQQSLDQGLQFLIQYYNGEERAKGNILERFSAQQFPDLHSELNLSSLELGDSALYFCASSVGLAEETQYFGPGTRLLVL.

The rearrangement links TRBV10-3 to TRBJ1-2, with TRBD1 identical over 8 bases. The trim removed 2 bases at V and 6 bases at J, leaving 23 bases unmatched. There are 20 residues in the CDR3. Germline CDR1 and CDR2: ENHRY and SYGVKD. CDR3: CAISEPTSGQGRAGSNGYTF. In nucleotides, the CDR3 is TGTGCCATCAGTGAGCCAACCAGCGGACAGGGTCGCGCGGGGAGCAATGGCTACACCTTC.

The chain uses TRBV5-1 and TRBJ2-5, with 10 bases that match TRBD2. The CDR3 covers 14 residues. Germline trimming cut 4 bases from V and 5 bases from J; bases unmatched to any gene: 5. The V gene's germline CDR1 is SGHRS and CDR2 YFSETQ. Here the CDR3 reads CASSPSGGAETQYF. The CDR3 DNA is TGCGCCAGCAGCCCGAGCGGGGGGGCTGAGACCCAGTACTTC.

V usage is TRBV12-3 or TRBV12-4 and J usage is TRBJ1-6; D is unclear. The CDR3 is 11 amino acids. The V end lost 6 bases, the J end lost 13 bases, and 10 bases lay between the germline ends. CDR3 coding DNA: TGTGCCAGCAGCCCCGGGGTCCCCCTCCACTTT. It yields the protein CASSPGVPLHF.

The rearrangement uses TRBV7-6 and TRBJ2-5; D is perhaps TRBD1 (7 bases). The germline gives CDR1 SGHVS, CDR2 FNYEAQ. V lost 5 bases and J 5 bases, leaving 21 bases between the germline ends. This CDR3 is 16 amino acids long. CDR3 loop: CASSQVSGGMGETQYF. CDR3 sequence (DNA): TGTGCCAGCAGCCAAGTCTCAGGGGGGATGGGGGAGACCCAGTACTTC.